This is a list of T cell receptor beta chains from one sample in a study of T cells after yellow fever vaccination. One entry per CDR3 protein, called by TCRdb with MiXCR from the 5' RACE reads. The repertoire holds about 300,000 distinct CDR3 sequences, with 8.7% as singletons. The material sequenced was CD4+ T cells sorted from PBMCs, taken 5 days after the yellow fever booster vaccination. Receptors were obtained from a man younger than 30 who received the YFV17D yellow fever vaccine. Each CDR3 is given with its conserved first and last residue. The order of the fields is J gene, V gene, clone size, D gene, CDR3 DNA, CDR3 protein. The D gene is left open where the match is weak. Clone size is not always given. Where it is, it says once, few, many or a class for expanded clones.

TRBJ1-1 TRBV5-1 NA NA TGCGCCAGCAGGGAGTCGAACACTGAAGCTTTCTTT CASRESNTEAFF
TRBJ1-1 TRBV9 many NA TGTGCCAGCAGCGTTCTGGGGGGGCTAGGTACTGAAGCTTTCTTT CASSVLGGLGTEAFF
TRBJ2-7 TRBV29-1 many TRBD1 TGCAGCGCGGGACAGGGGTGGTACGAGCAGTACTTC CSAGQGWYEQYF
TRBJ1-3 TRBV21-1 few NA TGTGCCAGCAGCAAAGGGAGGACAGCTGGAAACACCATATATTTT CASSKGRTAGNTIYF
TRBJ1-2 TRBV19 NA NA TGTGCCAGTAGTCAGAGACAGATAACGGGCTACACCTTC CASSQRQITGYTF
TRBJ2-7 TRBV6-1 few NA TGTGCCAGCCCAGGGGAGGCATCCTACGAGCAGTACTTC CASPGEASYEQYF
TRBJ2-3 TRBV23-1 many TRBD1 TGCGCCAGCAGTCAATCGGGGGACAGGGTGGGTAGCACAGATACGCAGTATTTT CASSQSGDRVGSTDTQYF
TRBJ1-1 TRBV3-1 NA NA TGTGCCAGCAGCCAAGGTCAGGGTCGGACTGAAGCTTTCTTT CASSQGQGRTEAFF
TRBJ2-3 TRBV29-1 few TRBD2 TGCAGCGTTGAGATTGCCGCTAGCGGGGGCCCCACAGATACGCAGTATTTT CSVEIAASGGPTDTQYF
TRBJ2-5 TRBV2 NA TRBD2 TGTGCCAGGTCGGGCCCCGGCGGGGGAGAGACCCAGTACTTC CARSGPGGGETQYF
TRBJ2-2 TRBV5-1 many NA TGCGCCAGCAGCTTGCAGAACACCGGGGAGCTGTTTTTT CASSLQNTGELFF
TRBJ1-1 TRBV4-1 many NA TGCGCCAGCAGCCAAGAGGGGGGAGCTTTCTTT CASSQEGGAFF
TRBJ1-5 TRBV19 NA NA TGTGCCAGTAGTGGAGTATCCGCACAAAGCAATCAGCCCCAGCATTTT CASSGVSAQSNQPQHF
TRBJ1-2 TRBV3-1 NA NA TGTGCCAGCAGCCAGGCGGATGACTATGGCTACACCTTC CASSQADDYGYTF
TRBJ2-3 TRBV12-3/TRBV12-4 many TRBD2 TGTGCCATTGCGGGGGGGCAAGAAGATACGCAGTATTTT CAIAGGQEDTQYF
TRBJ2-1 TRBV7-8 few NA TGTGCCAGCAGCAGCGCTCCCCAGGCCGATGAGCAGTTCTTC CASSSAPQADEQFF
TRBJ1-5 TRBV28 many NA TGTGCCAGCAGCCCCTCGGGCAGGTCGGGACAGCCCCAGCATTTT CASSPSGRSGQPQHF
TRBJ1-4 TRBV24-1 NA NA TGTGCCACCAGTGATTGGGGGCAAAAACTGTTTTTT CATSDWGQKLFF
TRBJ2-3 TRBV29-1 few NA TGCAGCGTTGACGGGGTGACTAGCACAGATACGCAGTATTTT CSVDGVTSTDTQYF
TRBJ2-2 TRBV6-5 many NA TGTGCCAGCAGTCGGGACTTCACCGGGGAGCTGTTTTTT CASSRDFTGELFF
TRBJ2-6 TRBV7-2 few NA TGTGCCAGCGGCTTCGGGGGGCTGCGTGGGGCCAACGTCCTGACTTTC CASGFGGLRGANVLTF
TRBJ1-2 TRBV18 few TRBD1 TGTGCCAGCTCACCGAGCAGGCCGGGACAGGGAAACTATGGCTACACCTTC CASSPSRPGQGNYGYTF
TRBJ2-5 TRBV5-1 few NA TGCGCCAGCAGGTCGAGGTCCAGTGGTGAGACCCAGTACTTC CASRSRSSGETQYF
TRBJ1-2 TRBV3-1 NA NA TGTGCCAGCAGCCAAGCTCAGGGGAGGCGGAATGGCTACACCTTC CASSQAQGRRNGYTF
TRBJ1-6 TRBV12-3/TRBV12-4 many TRBD1 TGTGCCAGCAAGACAGGGCGATCACCCCTCCACTTT CASKTGRSPLHF
TRBJ1-2 TRBV19 NA NA TGTGCCAGTAGACGGACTCATAACTATGGCTACACCTTC CASRRTHNYGYTF
TRBJ1-2 TRBV4-3 NA NA TGCGCCAGCAGCCAGGGAAACCGGGATAGGCCCCCTGGCTACACCTTC CASSQGNRDRPPGYTF
TRBJ1-2 TRBV4-2 NA NA TGTGCCAGCCGTGGGGGCAGGGCCCCCTATGGCTACACCTTC CASRGGRAPYGYTF
TRBJ2-7 TRBV5-1 NA NA TGCGCCAGCAGCTTGGCCTTGGTTCGGGGGACCTACGAGCAGTACTTC CASSLALVRGTYEQYF
TRBJ2-7 TRBV5-1 NA NA TGCGCCAGCAGCGACTTACCGGGGAGCTCCTACGAGCAGTACTTC CASSDLPGSSYEQYF
TRBJ1-6 TRBV12-3/TRBV12-4 NA NA TGTGCCAGCAGACCGTCGTCAGGGTATAATTCACCCCTCCACTTT CASRPSSGYNSPLHF
TRBJ2-1 TRBV12-3/TRBV12-4 NA TRBD1 TGTGCCAGCGGGACCCGGGACAGGGGCTCCTACAATGAGCAGTTCTTC CASGTRDRGSYNEQFF
TRBJ2-1 TRBV10-3 many NA TGTGCCATCAGTGCGACACTCTACAATGAGCAGTTCTTC CAISATLYNEQFF
TRBJ1-5 TRBV19 NA NA TGTGCCAGTAGTGACAGTAGCAATCAGCCCCAGCATTTT CASSDSSNQPQHF
TRBJ1-6 TRBV7-2 NA TRBD1 TGTGCCAGCAGGGCCCGGGACAGCTATAATTCACCCCTCCACTTT CASRARDSYNSPLHF
TRBJ2-3 TRBV24-1 medium-sized TRBD2 TGTGCCACCAGTGATCCGTTGGGACTAGCGGGCGCAGATACGCAGTATTTT CATSDPLGLAGADTQYF
TRBJ1-1 TRBV12-3/TRBV12-4 few NA TGTGCCAGCAGCCCCGGGTTGCACACTGAAGCTTTCTTT CASSPGLHTEAFF
TRBJ2-3 TRBV7-8 few TRBD2 TGTGCCAGCAGCCTACCGGGACTAGTGGGGGTCTTGCAGTATTTT CASSLPGLVGVLQYF
TRBJ2-7 TRBV4-1 many TRBD2 TGCGCCAGCAGCCGAACAGCGGGGGGCCACTACGAGCAGTACTTC CASSRTAGGHYEQYF
TRBJ1-2 TRBV18 NA TRBD1 TGTGCCAGCTCAACGATTACAGGGGAGAGTGGTGGCTACACCTTC CASSTITGESGGYTF
TRBJ2-3 TRBV6-5 few NA TGTGCCAGCAGTTACGATCGGGAAGACACGCAGTATTTT CASSYDREDTQYF
TRBJ2-7 TRBV7-9 few NA TGTGCCAGCAGCTTAGCGTCCGTGGGCGAGCAGTACTTC CASSLASVGEQYF